This is a list of T cell receptor beta chains from one sample in a study of blood T cells in healthy people across ages. MiXCR was run by TCRdb on the 5' RACE reads, yielding one entry per CDR3 protein. In the table there are fewer than 1 million distinct CDR3 sequences, around 45% of which are singletons. Sequenced: blood. The source of these receptors is a man in his 60s in good health. Each CDR3 is given with its conserved first and last residue. A D gene is named only where the DNA matches it firmly. Clone size is stated in some rows and not others, as once, few, many or a class when expanded.

D gene: NA
V gene: TRBV7-2
clone size: few
J gene: TRBJ2-7
CDR3 protein: CASRLQGAPYYEQYF
CDR3 DNA: TGTGCCAGCAGACTCCAGGGCGCTCCCTACTACGAGCAGTACTTC

D gene: NA
V gene: TRBV12-3/TRBV12-4
clone size: NA
J gene: TRBJ1-2
CDR3 protein: CASSLDPDGNYGYTF
CDR3 DNA: TGTGCCAGCAGTTTAGACCCGGACGGGAACTATGGCTACACCTTC

D gene: NA
V gene: TRBV4-3
clone size: few
J gene: TRBJ2-3
CDR3 protein: CASSADATDTQYF
CDR3 DNA: TGCGCCAGCAGCGCCGACGCCACAGATACGCAGTATTTT

D gene: TRBD2
V gene: TRBV6-2/TRBV6-3
clone size: NA
J gene: TRBJ2-3
CDR3 protein: CASSYSRKASGADTQYF
CDR3 DNA: TGTGCCAGCAGTTACTCGAGGAAGGCTAGCGGGGCTGATACGCAGTATTTT

D gene: TRBD1
V gene: TRBV28
clone size: few
J gene: TRBJ1-2
CDR3 protein: CASSSDQGAGNYGYTF
CDR3 DNA: TGTGCCAGCAGTTCGGATCAGGGGGCGGGTAACTATGGCTACACCTTC

D gene: NA
V gene: TRBV3-1
clone size: once
J gene: TRBJ1-1
CDR3 protein: CASSQATGDYTEAFF
CDR3 DNA: TGTGCCAGCAGCCAGGCCACCGGGGATTACACTGAAGCTTTCTTT

D gene: NA
V gene: TRBV6-5
clone size: many
J gene: TRBJ1-1
CDR3 protein: CASRGRDTEAFF
CDR3 DNA: TGTGCCAGCAGGGGACGAGACACTGAAGCTTTCTTT

D gene: NA
V gene: TRBV5-1
clone size: few
J gene: TRBJ2-5
CDR3 protein: CASSWDLQETQYF
CDR3 DNA: TGCGCCAGCAGCTGGGATCTCCAAGAGACCCAGTACTTC

D gene: NA
V gene: TRBV10-2
clone size: NA
J gene: TRBJ1-2
CDR3 protein: CASSDSFYGYTF
CDR3 DNA: TGCGCCAGCAGTGATAGTTTCTATGGCTACACCTTC

D gene: TRBD1
V gene: TRBV6-5
clone size: NA
J gene: TRBJ1-5
CDR3 protein: CASSPAGTGGNQPQHF
CDR3 DNA: TGTGCCAGCAGCCCGGCCGGGACAGGGGGCAATCAGCCCCAGCATTTT

D gene: NA
V gene: TRBV21-1
clone size: few
J gene: TRBJ2-3
CDR3 protein: CASSPGTVCTDTQYF
CDR3 DNA: TGTGCCAGCAGCCCCGGGACGGTATGCACAGATACGCAGTATTTT

D gene: TRBD2
V gene: TRBV9
clone size: NA
J gene: TRBJ2-5
CDR3 protein: CASSPGRTSGGYARQETQYF
CDR3 DNA: TGTGCCAGCAGCCCCGGCCGTACTAGCGGGGGCTACGCCCGCCAAGAGACCCAGTACTTC

D gene: NA
V gene: TRBV28
clone size: NA
J gene: TRBJ2-7
CDR3 protein: CASSPIPDLADEQYF
CDR3 DNA: TGTGCCAGCAGTCCTATACCGGACTTAGCAGACGAGCAGTACTTC

D gene: NA
V gene: TRBV6-5
clone size: NA
J gene: TRBJ2-1
CDR3 protein: CASSYSRGGGNEQFF
CDR3 DNA: TGTGCCAGCAGTTACTCCCGGGGAGGGGGAAATGAGCAGTTCTTC

D gene: TRBD2
V gene: TRBV20-1
clone size: NA
J gene: TRBJ2-1
CDR3 protein: CSATGTRSDEQFF
CDR3 DNA: TGCAGTGCTACCGGGACTAGATCTGATGAGCAGTTCTTC

D gene: TRBD1
V gene: TRBV20-1
clone size: once
J gene: TRBJ2-7
CDR3 protein: CSAREQGWAYEQYF
CDR3 DNA: TGCAGTGCTAGAGAACAGGGGTGGGCGTACGAGCAGTACTTC

D gene: NA
V gene: TRBV7-9
clone size: few
J gene: TRBJ1-4
CDR3 protein: CASSRDRREKLFF
CDR3 DNA: TGTGCCAGCAGCCGTGACAGGAGGGAAAAACTGTTTTTT

D gene: NA
V gene: TRBV10-3
clone size: NA
J gene: TRBJ2-1
CDR3 protein: CAIYPSHHEQFF
CDR3 DNA: TGTGCCATCTACCCGAGTCACCATGAGCAGTTCTTC

D gene: TRBD2
V gene: TRBV20-1
clone size: many
J gene: TRBJ2-3
CDR3 protein: CSAATKGTSGITDTQYF
CDR3 DNA: TGCAGTGCCGCAACGAAAGGGACTAGCGGGATCACAGATACGCAGTATTTT

D gene: NA
V gene: TRBV12-3/TRBV12-4
clone size: few
J gene: TRBJ2-7
CDR3 protein: CASSFSRNYYEQYF
CDR3 DNA: TGTGCCAGCAGTTTCTCCAGGAATTACTACGAGCAGTACTTC

D gene: NA
V gene: TRBV5-1
clone size: NA
J gene: TRBJ1-1
CDR3 protein: CASSLDNSNTEAFF
CDR3 DNA: TGCGCCAGCAGCTTGGACAATTCGAACACTGAAGCTTTCTTT

D gene: NA
V gene: TRBV29-1
clone size: many
J gene: TRBJ2-4
CDR3 protein: CSVRPIDSGSLAKNIQYF
CDR3 DNA: TGCAGCGTTCGCCCAATCGATTCAGGTTCACTAGCCAAAAACATTCAGTACTTC

D gene: TRBD1
V gene: TRBV27
clone size: few
J gene: TRBJ2-7
CDR3 protein: CASRATGKPYEQYF
CDR3 DNA: TGTGCCAGCAGGGCGACAGGGAAACCCTACGAGCAGTACTTC

D gene: NA
V gene: TRBV7-2
clone size: NA
J gene: TRBJ2-1
CDR3 protein: CASSLGGAYYNEQFF
CDR3 DNA: TGTGCCAGCAGCCTGGGGGGGGCGTACTACAATGAGCAGTTCTTC

D gene: NA
V gene: TRBV11-2
clone size: few
J gene: TRBJ2-1
CDR3 protein: CASSLYGTWNEQFF
CDR3 DNA: TGTGCCAGCAGCTTATATGGGACGTGGAATGAGCAGTTCTTC

D gene: NA
V gene: TRBV5-1
clone size: NA
J gene: TRBJ1-3
CDR3 protein: CASSLESHGDNLRNTIYF
CDR3 DNA: TGCGCCAGTAGCTTGGAGTCCCACGGGGATAATTTACGGAACACCATATATTTT

D gene: NA
V gene: TRBV6-2/TRBV6-3
clone size: NA
J gene: TRBJ1-5
CDR3 protein: CASTCRPFSNQPQHF
CDR3 DNA: TGTGCCAGCACCTGCCGACCTTTTAGCAATCAGCCCCAGCATTTT

D gene: TRBD2
V gene: TRBV30
clone size: few
J gene: TRBJ2-7
CDR3 protein: CAWNGGGVGEQYF
CDR3 DNA: TGTGCCTGGAATGGGGGAGGGGTCGGCGAGCAGTACTTC

D gene: TRBD2
V gene: TRBV5-5
clone size: NA
J gene: TRBJ2-5
CDR3 protein: CASSGTRQGTQYF
CDR3 DNA: TGTGCCAGCTCAGGGACTAGGCAAGGGACCCAGTACTTC

D gene: TRBD1
V gene: TRBV29-1
clone size: NA
J gene: TRBJ1-1
CDR3 protein: CSVERGHRGEAFF
CDR3 DNA: TGCAGCGTTGAAAGAGGACACAGGGGTGAAGCTTTCTTT